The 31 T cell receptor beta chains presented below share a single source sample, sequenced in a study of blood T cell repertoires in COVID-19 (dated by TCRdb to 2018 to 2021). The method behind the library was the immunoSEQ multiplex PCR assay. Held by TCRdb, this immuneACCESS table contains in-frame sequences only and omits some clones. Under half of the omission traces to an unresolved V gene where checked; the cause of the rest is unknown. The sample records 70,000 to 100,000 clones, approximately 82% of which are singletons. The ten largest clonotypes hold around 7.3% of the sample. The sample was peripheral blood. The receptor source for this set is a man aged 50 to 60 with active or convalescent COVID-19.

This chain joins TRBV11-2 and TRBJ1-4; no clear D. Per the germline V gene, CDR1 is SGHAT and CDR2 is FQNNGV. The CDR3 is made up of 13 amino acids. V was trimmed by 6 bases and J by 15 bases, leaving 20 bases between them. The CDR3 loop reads CASRLGPVNGLFF. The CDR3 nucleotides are TGTGCCAGCAGACTAGGGCCGGTCAACGGTTTGTTTTTT.

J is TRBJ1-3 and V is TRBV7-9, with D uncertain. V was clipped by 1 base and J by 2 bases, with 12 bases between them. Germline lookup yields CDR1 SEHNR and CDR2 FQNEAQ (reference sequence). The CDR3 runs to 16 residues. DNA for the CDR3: TGTGCCAGCAGCTTAGAGGAGTCCGGCCCTGGAAACACCATATATTTT. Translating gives CASSLEESGPGNTIYF.

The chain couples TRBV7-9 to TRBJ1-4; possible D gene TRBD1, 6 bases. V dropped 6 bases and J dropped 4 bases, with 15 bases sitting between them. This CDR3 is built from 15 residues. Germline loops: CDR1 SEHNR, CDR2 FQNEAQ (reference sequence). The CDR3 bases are TGTGCCAGCAGTTATGGACAGAACCATAATGAAAAACTGTTTTTT. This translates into CASSYGQNHNEKLFF. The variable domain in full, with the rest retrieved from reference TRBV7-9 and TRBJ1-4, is DTGVSQNPRHKITKRGQNVTFRCDPISEHNRLYWYRQTLGQGPEFLTYFQNEAQLEKSRLLSDRFSAERPKGSFSTLEIQRTEQGDSAMYLCASSYGQNHNEKLFFGSGTQLSVL.

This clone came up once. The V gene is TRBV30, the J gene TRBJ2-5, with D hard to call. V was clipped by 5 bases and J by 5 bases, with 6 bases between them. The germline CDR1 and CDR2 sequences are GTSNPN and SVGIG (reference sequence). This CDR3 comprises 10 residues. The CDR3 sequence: CAWEEETQYF. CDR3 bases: TGTGCCTGGGAAGAGGAGACCCAGTACTTC.

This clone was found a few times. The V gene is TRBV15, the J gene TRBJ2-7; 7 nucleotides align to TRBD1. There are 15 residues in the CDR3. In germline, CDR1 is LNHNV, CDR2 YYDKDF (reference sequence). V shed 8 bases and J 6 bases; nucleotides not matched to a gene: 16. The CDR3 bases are TGTGCCACCTTAAGCCGGACAGGACCCTTTGTCGAGCAGTACGTC. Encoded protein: CATLSRTGPFVEQYV.

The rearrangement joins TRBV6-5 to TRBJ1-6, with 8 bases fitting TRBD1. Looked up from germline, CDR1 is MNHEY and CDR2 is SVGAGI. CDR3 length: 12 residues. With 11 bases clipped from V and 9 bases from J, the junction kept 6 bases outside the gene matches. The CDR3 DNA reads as TGTGCCGTCGGACAGGGTACTTCACCCCTCCACTTT. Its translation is CAVGQGTSPLHF.

The CDR3: CALLGGGFSGANVLTF. DNA of the CDR3: TGTGCCCTATTGGGCGGGGGTTTTAGTGGGGCCAACGTCCTGACTTTC. J is TRBJ2-6 and V is TRBV19; 7 bases line up with TRBD2. V trimming: 11 bases; J trimming: 3 bases; junction bases outside the gene matches: 13. This CDR3 spans 16 amino acids. Germline V lookup: CDR1 LNHDA, CDR2 SQIVND (reference sequence).

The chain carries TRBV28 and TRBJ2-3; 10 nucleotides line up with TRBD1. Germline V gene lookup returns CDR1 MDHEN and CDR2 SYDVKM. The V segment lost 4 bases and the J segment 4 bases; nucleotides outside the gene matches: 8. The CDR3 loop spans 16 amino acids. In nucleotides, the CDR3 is TGTGCCAGCAGTTCCTCCGGGACAGGGGTTTCAGATACGCAGTATTTT. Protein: CASSSSGTGVSDTQYF.

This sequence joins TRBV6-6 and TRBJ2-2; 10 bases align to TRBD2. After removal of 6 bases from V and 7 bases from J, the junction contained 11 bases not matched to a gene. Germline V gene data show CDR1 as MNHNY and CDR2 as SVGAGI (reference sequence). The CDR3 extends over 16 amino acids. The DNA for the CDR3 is TGTGCCAGCAGCCTCGAGCGGGGGGGCCATCACGGGGAGCTGTTTTTT. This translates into CASSLERGGHHGELFF.

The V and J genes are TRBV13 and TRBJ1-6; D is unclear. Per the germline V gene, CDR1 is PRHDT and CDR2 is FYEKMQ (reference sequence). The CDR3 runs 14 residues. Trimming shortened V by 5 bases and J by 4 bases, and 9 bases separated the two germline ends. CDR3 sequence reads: CASSGGRYNSPLHF. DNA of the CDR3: TGTGCCAGCAGCGGAGGAAGGTATAATTCACCCCTCCACTTT.

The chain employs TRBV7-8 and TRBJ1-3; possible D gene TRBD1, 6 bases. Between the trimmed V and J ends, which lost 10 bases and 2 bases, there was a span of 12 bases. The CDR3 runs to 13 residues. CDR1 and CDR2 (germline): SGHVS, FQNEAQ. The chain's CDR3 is CAIREGAGNTIYF. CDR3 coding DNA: TGTGCCATCAGAGAGGGGGCTGGAAACACCATATATTTT.

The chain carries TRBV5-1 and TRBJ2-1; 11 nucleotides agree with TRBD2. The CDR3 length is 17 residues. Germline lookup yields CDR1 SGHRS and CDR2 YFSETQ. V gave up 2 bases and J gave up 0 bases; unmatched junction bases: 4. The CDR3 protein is CASSFTSGGHSYNEQFF. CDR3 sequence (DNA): TGCGCCAGCAGCTTCACTAGCGGGGGCCACTCCTACAATGAGCAGTTCTTC.

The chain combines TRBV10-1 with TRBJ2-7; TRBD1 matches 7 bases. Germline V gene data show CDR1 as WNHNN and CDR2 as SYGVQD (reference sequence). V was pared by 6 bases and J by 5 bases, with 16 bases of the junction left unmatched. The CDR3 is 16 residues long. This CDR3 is CASSGSDRARSNEQYF. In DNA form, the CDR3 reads TGCGCCAGCAGCGGGTCCGACAGGGCTCGAAGCAACGAGCAGTACTTC.

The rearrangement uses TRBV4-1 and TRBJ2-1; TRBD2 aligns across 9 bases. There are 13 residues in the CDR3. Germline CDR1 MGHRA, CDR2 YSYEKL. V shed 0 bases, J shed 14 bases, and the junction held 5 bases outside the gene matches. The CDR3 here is CASSQDLRGGEFF. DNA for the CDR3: TGCGCCAGCAGCCAAGATCTGCGGGGGGGGGAGTTCTTC.

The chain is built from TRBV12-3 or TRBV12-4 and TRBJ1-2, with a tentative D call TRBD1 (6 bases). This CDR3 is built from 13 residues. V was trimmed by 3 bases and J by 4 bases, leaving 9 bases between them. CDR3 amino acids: CASSFTGSYGYTF. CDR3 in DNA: TGTGCCAGCAGTTTCACAGGGAGCTATGGCTACACCTTC.

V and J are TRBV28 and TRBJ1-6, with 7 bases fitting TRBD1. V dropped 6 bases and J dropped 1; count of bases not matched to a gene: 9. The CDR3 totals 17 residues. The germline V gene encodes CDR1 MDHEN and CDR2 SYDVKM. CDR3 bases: TGTGCCAGCAGCCGCGACAGGGATCAGTCCTATAATTCACCCCTCCACTTT. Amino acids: CASSRDRDQSYNSPLHF.

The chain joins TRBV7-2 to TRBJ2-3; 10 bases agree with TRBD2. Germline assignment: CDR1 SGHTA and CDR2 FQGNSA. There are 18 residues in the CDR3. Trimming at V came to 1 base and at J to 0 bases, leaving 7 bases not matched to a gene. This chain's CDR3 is CASSLERFSGGSTDTQYF. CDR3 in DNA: TGTGCCAGCAGCTTAGAAAGATTTAGCGGGGGGAGCACAGATACGCAGTATTTT.

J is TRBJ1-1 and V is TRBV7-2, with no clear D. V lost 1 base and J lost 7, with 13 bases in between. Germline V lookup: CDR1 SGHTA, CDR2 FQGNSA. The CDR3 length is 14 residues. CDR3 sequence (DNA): TGTGCCAGCAGCTTAGACCAACCAACTCGTGAAGCTTTCTTT. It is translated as CASSLDQPTREAFF.

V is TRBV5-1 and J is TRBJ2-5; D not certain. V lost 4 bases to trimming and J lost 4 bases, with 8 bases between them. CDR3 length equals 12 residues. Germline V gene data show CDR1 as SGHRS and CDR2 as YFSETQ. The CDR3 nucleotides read TGCGCCAGCAGCCAAGTGGCAGAGACCCAGTACTTC. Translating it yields CASSQVAETQYF. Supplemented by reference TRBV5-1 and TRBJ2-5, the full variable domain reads KAGVTQTPRYLIKTRGQQVTLSCSPISGHRSVSWYQQTPGQGLQFLFEYFSETQRNKGNFPGRFSGRQFSNSRSEMNVSTLELGDSALYLCASSQVAETQYFGPGTRLLVL.

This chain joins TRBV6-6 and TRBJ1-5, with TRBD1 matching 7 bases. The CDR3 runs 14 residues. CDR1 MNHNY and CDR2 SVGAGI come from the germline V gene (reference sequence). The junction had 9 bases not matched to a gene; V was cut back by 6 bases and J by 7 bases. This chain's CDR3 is CASSSRQGVQPQHF. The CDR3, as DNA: TGTGCCAGCAGCTCAAGACAGGGTGTGCAGCCCCAGCATTTT.

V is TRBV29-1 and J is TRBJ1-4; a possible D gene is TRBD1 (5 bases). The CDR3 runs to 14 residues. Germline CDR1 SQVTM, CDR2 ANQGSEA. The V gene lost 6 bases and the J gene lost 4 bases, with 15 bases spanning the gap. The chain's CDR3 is CSVPDNGFNEKLFF. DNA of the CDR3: TGCAGCGTCCCGGACAATGGCTTTAATGAAAAACTGTTTTTT.

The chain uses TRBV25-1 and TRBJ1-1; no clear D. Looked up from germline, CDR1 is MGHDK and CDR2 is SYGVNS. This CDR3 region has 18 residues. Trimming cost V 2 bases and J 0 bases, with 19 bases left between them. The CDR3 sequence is CASSETRGSSNLNTEAFF. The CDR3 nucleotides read TGTGCCAGCAGTGAAACTCGGGGATCCTCGAATCTGAACACTGAAGCTTTCTTT.

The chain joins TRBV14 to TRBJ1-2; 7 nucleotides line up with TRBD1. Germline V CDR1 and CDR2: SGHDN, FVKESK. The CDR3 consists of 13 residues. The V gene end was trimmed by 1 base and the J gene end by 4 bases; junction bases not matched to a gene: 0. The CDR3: CASSQGQGYGYTF. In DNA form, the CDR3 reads TGTGCCAGCAGCCAAGGACAGGGCTATGGCTACACCTTC.

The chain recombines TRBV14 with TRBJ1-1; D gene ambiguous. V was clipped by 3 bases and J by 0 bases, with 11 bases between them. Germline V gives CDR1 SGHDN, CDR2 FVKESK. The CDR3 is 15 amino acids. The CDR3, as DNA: TGTGCCAGCAGCCACCGAACGAGTATGAACACTGAAGCTTTCTTT. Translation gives CASSHRTSMNTEAFF. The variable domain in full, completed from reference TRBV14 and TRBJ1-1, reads EAGVTQFPSHSVIEKGQTVTLRCDPISGHDNLYWYRRVMGKEIKFLLHFVKESKQDESGMPNNRFLAERTGGTYSTLKVQPAELEDSGVYFCASSHRTSMNTEAFFGQGTRLTVV.

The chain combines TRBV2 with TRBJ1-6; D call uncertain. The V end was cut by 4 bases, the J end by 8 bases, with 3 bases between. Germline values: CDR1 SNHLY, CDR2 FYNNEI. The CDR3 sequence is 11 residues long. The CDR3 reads CASSADSPLHF. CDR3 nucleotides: TGTGCCAGCAGTGCAGATTCACCCCTCCACTTT. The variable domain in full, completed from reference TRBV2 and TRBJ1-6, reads EPEVTQTPSHQVTQMGQEVILRCVPISNHLYFYWYRQILGQKVEFLVSFYNNEISEKSEIFDDQFSVERPDGSNFTLKIRSTKLEDSAMYFCASSADSPLHFGNGTRLTVT.

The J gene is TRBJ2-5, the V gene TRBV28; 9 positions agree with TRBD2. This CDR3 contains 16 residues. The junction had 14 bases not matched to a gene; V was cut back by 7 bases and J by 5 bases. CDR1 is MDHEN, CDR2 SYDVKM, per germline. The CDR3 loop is CASNRGVAGASETQYF. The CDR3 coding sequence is TGTGCCAGCAACAGAGGGGTAGCGGGGGCCTCGGAGACCCAGTACTTC.

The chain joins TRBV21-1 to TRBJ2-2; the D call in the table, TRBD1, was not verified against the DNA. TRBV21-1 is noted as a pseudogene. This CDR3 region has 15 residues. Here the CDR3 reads CASSGQGIETGELFF. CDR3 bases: TGTGCCAGCAGCGGACAGGGAATTGAAACCGGGGAGCTGTTTTTT.

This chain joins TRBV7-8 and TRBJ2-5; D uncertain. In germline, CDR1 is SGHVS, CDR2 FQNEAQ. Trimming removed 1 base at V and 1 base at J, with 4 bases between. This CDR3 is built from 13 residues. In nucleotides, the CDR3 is TGTGCCAGCAGCTTAGGACTCCAAGAGACCCAGTACTTC. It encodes CASSLGLQETQYF. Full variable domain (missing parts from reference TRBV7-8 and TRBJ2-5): GAGVSQSPRYKVAKRGQDVALRCDPISGHVSLFWYQQALGQGPEFLTYFQNEAQLDKSGLPSDRFFAERPEGSVSTLKIQRTQQEDSAVYLCASSLGLQETQYFGPGTRLLVL.

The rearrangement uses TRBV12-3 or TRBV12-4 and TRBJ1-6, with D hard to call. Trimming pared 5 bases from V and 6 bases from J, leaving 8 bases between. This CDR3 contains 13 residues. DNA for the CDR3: TGTGCCAGCAGTAGAGGATCTAATTCACCCCTCCACTTT. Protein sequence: CASSRGSNSPLHF.

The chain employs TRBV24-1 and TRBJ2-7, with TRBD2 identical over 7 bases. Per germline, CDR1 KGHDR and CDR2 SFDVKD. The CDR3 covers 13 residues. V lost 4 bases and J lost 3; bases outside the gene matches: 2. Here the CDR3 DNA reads TGTGCCACCAGTGACGGGGGGAACTACGAGCAGTACTTC. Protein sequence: CATSDGGNYEQYF.

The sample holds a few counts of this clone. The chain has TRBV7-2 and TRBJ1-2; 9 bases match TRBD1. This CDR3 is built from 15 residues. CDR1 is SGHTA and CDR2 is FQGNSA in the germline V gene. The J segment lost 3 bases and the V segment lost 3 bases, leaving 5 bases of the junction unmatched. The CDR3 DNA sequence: TGTGCCAGCAGCTTGAGACAGGGGGGGGACTATGGCTACACCTTC. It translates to CASSLRQGGDYGYTF.